Shown below are 21 T cell receptor beta chains from a single sample sequenced in a study of CXCR3-negative and CXCR3-positive naive CD8 T cells. UMI-labeled 5' RACE yielded the TRB cDNA libraries. TCRdb re-called the 5' RACE reads, yielding one record per CDR3 amino acid sequence without DNA. The specimen's table records tens of thousands of distinct CDR3 sequences. Sequencing input: memory CD8+ T cells from blood. The receptors stem from a human donor in good health. Some clones in this sample may be carry-over from other donors' samples.

CDR3 loop: CASSQESQEGIHGSSQYF. This chain uses TRBV4-3 with TRBJ2-3; TCRdb names TRBD2, which stays unverified in the absence of DNA. CDR3 length: 18 amino acids. The germline CDR1 and CDR2 sequences are LGHNA and YSLEER.

V usage is TRBV28 and J usage is TRBJ2-3; TCRdb outputs TRBD1, but without DNA this stays unchecked. In germline, CDR1 is MDHEN, CDR2 SYDVKM. The CDR3 covers 14 residues. CDR3 region: CASSLWGGTDTQYF. The variable domain in full, completed from reference TRBV28 and TRBJ2-3, reads DVKVTQSSRYLVKRTGEKVFLECVQDMDHENMFWYRQDPGLGLRLIYFSYDVKMKEKGDIPEGYSVSREKKERFSLILESASTNQTSMYLCASSLWGGTDTQYFGPGTRLTVL.

The chain uses TRBV4-3 and TRBJ2-3; TCRdb proposes TRBD1, but this gene call is untestable without DNA. The CDR3 runs to 13 residues. Germline V lookup: CDR1 LGHNA, CDR2 YSLEER. CDR3 sequence: CASSQGEGDTQYF.

The chain links TRBV3-1 to TRBJ2-1; TCRdb calls TRBD2, which cannot be checked without DNA. Germline CDR1 reads LGHDT; CDR2 reads YNNKEL (reference sequence). This CDR3 has 13 amino acids. CDR3 protein: CASRGLAGREQFF.

V gene TRBV6-5 combines with J gene TRBJ2-5. Looked up from germline, CDR1 is MNHEY and CDR2 is SVGAGI. This CDR3 comprises 13 residues. CDR3 loop: CASTHPFQETQYF.

The chain couples TRBV29-1 to TRBJ2-1; TCRdb's D gene call, TRBD1, goes unchecked for lack of DNA. Germline V gives CDR1 SQVTM, CDR2 ANQGSEA. This CDR3 has 17 residues. Here the CDR3 reads CSVEDVDRENSYNEQFF.

This chain's CDR3 is CSVEDLERRGNTEALF. The J gene is TRBJ1-1, the V gene TRBV29-1; the TRBD1 assignment by TCRdb is unverifiable without DNA. CDR3 length: 16 residues. The germline gives CDR1 SQVTM, CDR2 ANQGSEA.

J is TRBJ2-1 and V is TRBV5-1. Germline loops: CDR1 SGHRS, CDR2 YFSETQ. The CDR3 is 14 residues long. CDR3 residues: CASSSESSYNEQFF. The whole variable domain, filled in from reference TRBV5-1 and TRBJ2-1, reads KAGVTQTPRYLIKTRGQQVTLSCSPISGHRSVSWYQQTPGQGLQFLFEYFSETQRNKGNFPGRFSGRQFSNSRSEMNVSTLELGDSALYLCASSSESSYNEQFFGPGTRLTVL.

This chain uses TRBV28 with TRBJ2-3; TCRdb's D gene call, TRBD2, goes unchecked for lack of DNA. The CDR3 consists of 16 residues. The V gene's germline CDR1 is MDHEN and CDR2 SYDVKM. CDR3 sequence reads: CASSRRLAGGTDTQYF.

V gene TRBV21-1 combines with J gene TRBJ2-7; lacking DNA, the TRBD1 call made by TCRdb goes unchecked. TRBV21-1 is recorded as a pseudogene. There are 13 residues in the CDR3. The CDR3: CASSRRDTYEQYF.

In terms of frequency, this clonotype is medium-sized. V and J are TRBV27 and TRBJ1-1; the TRBD1 assignment by TCRdb is unverifiable without DNA. The CDR3 contains 15 residues. From germline, CDR1 is MNHEY and CDR2 SMNVEV (reference sequence). The CDR3 reads CTSSLSTAKRERAFF.

The chain recombines TRBV29-1 with TRBJ1-1; the D call from TCRdb, TRBD1, cannot be confirmed without DNA. Germline V gene sequence: CDR1 SQVTM, CDR2 ANQGSEA. CDR3 length: 12 residues. CDR3 region: CSVGQGKTEAFF.

The chain joins TRBV25-1 to TRBJ1-1; the TCRdb D gene call, TRBD1, has no DNA to confirm it. The CDR3 totals 13 residues. Germline V gene sequence: CDR1 MGHDK, CDR2 SYGVNS. The chain's CDR3 is CASTGSAYTEAFF.

This chain joins TRBV2 and TRBJ2-7. Per germline, CDR1 SNHLY and CDR2 FYNNEI. CDR3 size: 14 residues. CDR3 sequence reads: CASSEPGAAYEQYF.

V is TRBV6-5 and J is TRBJ2-2; checking the TCRdb D call of TRBD1 is not possible without DNA. The CDR3 consists of 15 residues. Germline lookup yields CDR1 MNHEY and CDR2 SVGAGI. The CDR3: CASSGRTVNTGELFF.

The chain is built from TRBV7-8 and TRBJ1-2. Germline-derived CDR1 and CDR2 are SGHVS and FQNEAQ. The CDR3 is made up of 12 amino acids. The CDR3 protein is CASSPGERGYTF. Together with reference TRBV7-8 and TRBJ1-2, the CDR3 gives the full variable domain: GAGVSQSPRYKVAKRGQDVALRCDPISGHVSLFWYQQALGQGPEFLTYFQNEAQLDKSGLPSDRFFAERPEGSVSTLKIQRTQQEDSAVYLCASSPGERGYTFGSGTRLTVV.

The chain uses TRBV20-1 and TRBJ2-7; checking the TCRdb D call of TRBD1 is not possible without DNA. Germline CDR1 DFQATT, CDR2 SNEGSKA (reference sequence). There are 13 residues in the CDR3. The chain's CDR3 is CSVAGASSYEQYF.

The CDR3 is CASSLWRDDTEAFF. The chain couples TRBV7-9 to TRBJ1-1. The CDR3 length is 14 residues. The germline V gene has CDR1 SEHNR and CDR2 FQNEAQ (reference sequence).

The chain links TRBV7-9 to TRBJ2-1; the TRBD1 assignment by TCRdb is unverifiable without DNA. The CDR3 spans 15 residues. Germline CDR1 is SEHNR and CDR2 is FQNEAQ (reference sequence). The CDR3 sequence: CASSSTGGADNEQFF.

This rearrangement joins TRBV7-9 to TRBJ2-7. In germline, CDR1 is SEHNR, CDR2 FQNEAQ (reference sequence). The CDR3 consists of 14 residues. Here the CDR3 reads CASSLPGNSYEQYF.

Here the CDR3 reads CSVDPGANQPQHF. This rearrangement joins TRBV29-1 to TRBJ1-5; without DNA, the TCRdb call of TRBD1 cannot be checked. The CDR3 totals 13 residues. Germline CDR1 is SQVTM and CDR2 is ANQGSEA.